This T cell receptor beta chain emerged from a study of shared clonotypes between healthy human individuals. Sorted-subset replicate PCR reactions contained 150 to 200 ng DNA, corresponding to 29,000 or so T cell genomes. The protocol was immunoSEQ multiplex PCR, while the TCRdb copy is restricted to in-frame clones and leaves out a portion. The sample consists of over 2 million clones, about 95% of them appearing once. To note about this clone: No antigen is known for it.

The CDR3 is 18 amino acids. Germline CDR1 is SGHRS and CDR2 is YFSETQ. With 3 bases removed from V and 7 bases from J, the gap between germline ends came to 23 bases. Study-level points and caveats: Rarefaction exposed incomplete sorted-subset sequencing despite large depth. Larger estimated richness was generally recorded for naive subsets relative to memory subsets.

Terminally differentiated effector memory CD45RA+ cells were excluded by CCR7 positive selection of CD45RO-negative cells. What was sequenced was naive CD8+ T cells sorted from blood. This clonotype originated in a man between 18 and 29 years old in good health. The chain recombines TRBV5-1 with TRBJ1-6, with D possibly TRBD1 on 6 matching bases. CDR3 DNA: TGCGCCAGCAGCTCCCCTAGACAGGAGTACCAAATAAATTCACCCCTCCACTTT. It specifies CASSSPRQEYQINSPLHF.